This T cell receptor beta chain is drawn from a study of early T cells in non-severe SARS-CoV-2 infection. TCRdb ran MiXCR on the 5' RACE reads and lists one entry per CDR3 protein. Of tens of thousands of distinct CDR3 sequences in the sample, around 5.8% were seen once. The V end lost 4 bases, the J end lost 7 bases, and 13 bases lay between the germline ends. CDR3 length: 14 amino acids. The germline V gene encodes CDR1 KGHDR and CDR2 SFDVKD. This clonotype was observed many times. The specimen was whole blood. The receptor was isolated from an adult who was a healthcare worker with PCR-confirmed SARS-CoV-2 infection or an uninfected control (not recorded which). The V gene is TRBV24-1, the J gene TRBJ2-1; D is unclear. CDR3: CATSEGIFGNEQFF. The CDR3 bases are TGTGCCACCAGTGAAGGGATCTTTGGAAATGAGCAGTTCTTC.